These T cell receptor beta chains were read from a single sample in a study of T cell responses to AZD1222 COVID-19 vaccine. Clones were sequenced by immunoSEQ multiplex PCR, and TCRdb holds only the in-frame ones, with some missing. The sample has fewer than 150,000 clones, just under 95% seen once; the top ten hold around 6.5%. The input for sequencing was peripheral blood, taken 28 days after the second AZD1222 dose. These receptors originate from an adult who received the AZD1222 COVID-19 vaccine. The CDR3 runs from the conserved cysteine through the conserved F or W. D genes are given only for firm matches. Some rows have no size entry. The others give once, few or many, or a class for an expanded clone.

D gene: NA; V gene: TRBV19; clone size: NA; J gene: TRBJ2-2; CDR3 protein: CASSITGNTGELFF; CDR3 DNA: TGTGCCAGTAGTATAACCGGGAACACCGGGGAGCTGTTTTTT
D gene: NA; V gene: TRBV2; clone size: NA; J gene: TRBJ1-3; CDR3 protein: CASSEGSSGNTIYF; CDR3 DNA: TGTGCCAGCAGTGAAGGGAGCTCTGGAAACACCATATATTTT
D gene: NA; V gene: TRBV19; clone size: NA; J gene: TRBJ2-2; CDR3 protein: CASTTRRDPGELFF; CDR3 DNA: TGTGCCAGTACCACTCGACGGGATCCCGGGGAGCTGTTTTTT
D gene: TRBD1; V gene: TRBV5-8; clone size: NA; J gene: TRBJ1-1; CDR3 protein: CASRHRQGNTEAFF; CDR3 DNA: TGTGCCAGCAGACACAGACAGGGGAACACTGAAGCTTTCTTT
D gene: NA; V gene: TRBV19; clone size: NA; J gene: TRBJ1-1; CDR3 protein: CASTSRLSQLNTEAFF; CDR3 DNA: TGTGCCAGTACTAGTAGATTATCACAGTTGAACACTGAAGCTTTCTTT
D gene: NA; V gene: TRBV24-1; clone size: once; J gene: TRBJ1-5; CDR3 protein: CATSEGRIQPQHF; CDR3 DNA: TGTGCCACCAGTGAGGGCCGGATCCAGCCCCAGCATTTT
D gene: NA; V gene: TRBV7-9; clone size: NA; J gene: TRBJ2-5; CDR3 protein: CASSFYGEQETQYF; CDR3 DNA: TGTGCCAGCAGCTTTTACGGCGAGCAAGAGACCCAGTACTTC
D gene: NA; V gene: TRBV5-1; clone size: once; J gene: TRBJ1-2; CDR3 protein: CASSLGGTAIGFSYGYTF; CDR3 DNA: TGCGCCAGCAGCTTAGGGGGTACCGCCATCGGGTTTTCCTATGGCTACACCTTC
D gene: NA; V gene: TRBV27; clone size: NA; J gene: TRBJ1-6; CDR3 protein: CASGRGVGPLHF; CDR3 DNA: TGTGCCAGCGGAAGGGGAGTAGGACCCCTCCACTTT
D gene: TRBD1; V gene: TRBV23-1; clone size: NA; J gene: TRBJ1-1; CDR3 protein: CASTLDRGRRYTEAFF; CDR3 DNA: TGCGCCAGCACCCTAGACAGGGGGCGAAGGTACACTGAAGCTTTCTTT
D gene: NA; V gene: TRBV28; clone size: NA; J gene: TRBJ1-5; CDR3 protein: CASSLGGLNQPQHF; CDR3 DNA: TGTGCCAGCAGTTTGGGAGGGTTGAATCAGCCCCAGCATTTT
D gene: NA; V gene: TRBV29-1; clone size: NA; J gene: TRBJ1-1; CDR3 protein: CSVSGSTEAFF; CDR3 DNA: TGCAGCGTTAGTGGGAGCACTGAAGCTTTCTTT
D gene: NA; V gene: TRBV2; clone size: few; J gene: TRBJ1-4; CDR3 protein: CASNEEGATNEKLFF; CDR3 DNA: TGTGCCAGCAACGAAGAGGGGGCAACTAATGAAAAACTGTTTTTT
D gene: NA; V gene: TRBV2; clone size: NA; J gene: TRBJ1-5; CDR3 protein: CASSLTASNQPQHF; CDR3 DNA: TGTGCCAGCAGTTTGACAGCTAGCAATCAGCCCCAGCATTTT
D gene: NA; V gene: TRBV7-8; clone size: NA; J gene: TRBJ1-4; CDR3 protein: CASSFGRTNEKLFF; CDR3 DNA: TGTGCCAGCAGCTTTGGGAGGACTAATGAAAAACTGTTTTTT
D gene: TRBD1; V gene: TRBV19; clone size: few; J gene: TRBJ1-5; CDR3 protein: CASRNRDSVRQPQHF; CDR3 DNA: TGTGCCAGTAGGAACCGGGACAGCGTTCGTCAGCCCCAGCATTTT
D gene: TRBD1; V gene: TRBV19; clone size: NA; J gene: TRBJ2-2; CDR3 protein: CASSNRGLNTGELFF; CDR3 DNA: TGTGCCAGCTCGAACAGGGGTCTGAACACCGGGGAGCTGTTTTTT
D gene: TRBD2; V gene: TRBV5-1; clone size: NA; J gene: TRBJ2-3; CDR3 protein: CASSERGLRDTQYF; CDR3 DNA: TGCGCCAGCAGTGAGCGGGGGTTACGAGATACGCAGTATTTT
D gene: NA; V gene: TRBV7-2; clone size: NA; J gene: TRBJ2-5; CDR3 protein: CASSLQYGETQYF; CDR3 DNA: TGTGCCAGCAGTTTACAGTATGGGGAGACCCAGTACTTC
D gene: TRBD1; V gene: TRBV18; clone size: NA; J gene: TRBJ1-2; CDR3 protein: CASSRDSINYGYTF; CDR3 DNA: TGTGCCAGCTCAAGGGACAGTATAAACTATGGCTACACCTTC
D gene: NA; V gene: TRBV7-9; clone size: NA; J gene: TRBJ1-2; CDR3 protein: CASSLGASQVGYTF; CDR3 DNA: TGTGCCAGCAGCTTAGGCGCCAGCCAAGTAGGCTACACCTTC
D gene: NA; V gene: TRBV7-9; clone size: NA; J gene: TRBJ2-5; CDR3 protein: CASSLYETGGTQYF; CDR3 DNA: TGTGCCAGCAGCTTATATGAAACAGGAGGGACCCAGTACTTC
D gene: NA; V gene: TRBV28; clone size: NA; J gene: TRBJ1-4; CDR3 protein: CASVRGGFATNEKLFF; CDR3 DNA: TGTGCCAGCGTCCGGGGGGGTTTTGCAACTAATGAAAAACTGTTTTTT
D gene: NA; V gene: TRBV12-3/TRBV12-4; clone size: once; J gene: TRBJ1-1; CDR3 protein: CASSLEMNTEAFF; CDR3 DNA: TGTGCCAGCAGTTTGGAGATGAACACTGAAGCTTTCTTT
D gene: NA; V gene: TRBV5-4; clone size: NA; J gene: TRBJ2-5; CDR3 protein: CASSLDASPWETQYF; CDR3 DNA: TGTGCCAGCAGCTTGGATGCTAGCCCTTGGGAGACCCAGTACTTC
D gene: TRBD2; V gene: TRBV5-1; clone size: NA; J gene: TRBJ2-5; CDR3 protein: CASRRLAGARQETQYF; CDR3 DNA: TGCGCCAGCAGACGTTTAGCGGGGGCGCGACAAGAGACCCAGTACTTC
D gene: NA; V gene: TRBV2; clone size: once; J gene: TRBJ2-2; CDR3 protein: CASRKGFNTGELFF; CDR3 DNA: TGTGCCAGCAGAAAGGGGTTCAACACCGGGGAGCTGTTTTTT
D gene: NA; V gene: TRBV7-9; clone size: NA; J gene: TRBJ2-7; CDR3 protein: CASSPRTEGTTAYEQYF; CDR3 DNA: TGTGCCAGCAGCCCTAGGACAGAGGGGACTACAGCCTACGAGCAGTACTTC
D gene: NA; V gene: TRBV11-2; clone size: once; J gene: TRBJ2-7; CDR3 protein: CASSLRALSSYEQYF; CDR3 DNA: TGTGCCAGCAGCTTAAGGGCTTTGAGCTCCTACGAGCAGTACTTC
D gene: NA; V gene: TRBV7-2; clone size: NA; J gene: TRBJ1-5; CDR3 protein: CASTPSVLRNQPQHF; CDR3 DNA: TGTGCCAGCACCCCGTCAGTCCTGCGCAATCAGCCCCAGCATTTT
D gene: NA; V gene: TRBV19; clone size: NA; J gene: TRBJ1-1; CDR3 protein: CASSIPYLNTEAFF; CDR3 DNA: TGTGCCAGTAGTATTCCTTACCTGAACACTGAAGCTTTCTTT
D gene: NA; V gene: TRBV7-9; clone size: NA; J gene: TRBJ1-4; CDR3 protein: CASSHSRGLGEKLFF; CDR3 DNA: TGTGCCAGCAGCCACTCCAGGGGCTTAGGAGAAAAACTGTTTTTT
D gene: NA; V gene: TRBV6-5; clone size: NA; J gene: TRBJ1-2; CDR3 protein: CASRSQMIDGYTF; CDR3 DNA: TGTGCCAGCAGGTCACAAATGATCGATGGCTACACCTTC
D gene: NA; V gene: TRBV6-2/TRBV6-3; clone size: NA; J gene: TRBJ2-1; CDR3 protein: CASSYEIYNEQFF; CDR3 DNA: TGTGCCAGCAGTTACGAAATTTACAATGAGCAGTTCTTC
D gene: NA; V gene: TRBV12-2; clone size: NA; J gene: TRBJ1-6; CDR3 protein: CARFRIGGARNSPLHF; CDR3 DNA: TGTGCACGCTTTAGGATCGGGGGCGCACGGAATTCACCCCTCCACTTT
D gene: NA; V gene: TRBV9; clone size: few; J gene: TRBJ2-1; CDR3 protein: CASSVAGANEQFF; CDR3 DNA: TGTGCCAGCAGCGTAGCCGGGGCGAATGAGCAGTTCTTC
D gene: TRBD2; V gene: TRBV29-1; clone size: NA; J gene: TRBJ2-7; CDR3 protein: CSAGTSDSYEQYF; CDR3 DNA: TGCAGCGCCGGGACTAGCGACTCCTACGAGCAGTACTTC
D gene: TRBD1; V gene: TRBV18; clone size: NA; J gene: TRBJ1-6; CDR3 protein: CASSPRAGTGWSPLHF; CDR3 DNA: TGTGCCAGCTCACCAAGGGCCGGGACAGGGTGGTCACCCCTCCACTTT
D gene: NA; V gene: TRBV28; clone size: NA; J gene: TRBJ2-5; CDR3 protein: CASSLWALKSQETQYF; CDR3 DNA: TGTGCCAGCAGTTTATGGGCTCTAAAGTCCCAAGAGACCCAGTACTTC
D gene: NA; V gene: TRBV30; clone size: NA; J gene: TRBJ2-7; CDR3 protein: CAWSVQYEQYF; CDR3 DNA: TGTGCCTGGAGTGTACAATACGAGCAGTACTTC
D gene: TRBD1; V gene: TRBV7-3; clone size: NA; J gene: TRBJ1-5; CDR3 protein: CASSPGQGQPQHF; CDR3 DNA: TGTGCCAGCAGCCCAGGACAGGGGCAGCCCCAGCATTTT
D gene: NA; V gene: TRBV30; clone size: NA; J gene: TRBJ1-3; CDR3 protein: CAWTWDTRSGNTIYF; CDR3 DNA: TGTGCCTGGACTTGGGACACTCGCTCTGGAAACACCATATATTTT
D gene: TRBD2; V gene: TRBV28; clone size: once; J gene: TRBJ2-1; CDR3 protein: CASSLLAEYNEQFF; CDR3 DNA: TGTGCCAGCAGTCTACTAGCGGAATACAATGAGCAGTTCTTC
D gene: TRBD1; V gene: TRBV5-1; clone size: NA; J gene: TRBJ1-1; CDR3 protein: CASSFKGAGLEAFF; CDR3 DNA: TGCGCCAGCAGCTTTAAGGGGGCAGGCCTTGAAGCTTTCTTT
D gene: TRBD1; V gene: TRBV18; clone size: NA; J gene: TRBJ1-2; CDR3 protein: CASSPRETGWESYTF; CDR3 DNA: TGTGCCAGCTCACCACGAGAGACAGGGTGGGAAAGCTACACCTTC
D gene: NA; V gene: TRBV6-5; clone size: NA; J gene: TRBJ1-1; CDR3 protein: CASSYGRGAEAFF; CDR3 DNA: TGTGCCAGCAGTTACGGACGGGGGGCTGAAGCTTTCTTT
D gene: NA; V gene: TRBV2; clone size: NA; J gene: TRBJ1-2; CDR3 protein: CASSNRANYGYTF; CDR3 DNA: TGTGCCAGCAGCAACAGGGCTAACTATGGCTACACCTTC
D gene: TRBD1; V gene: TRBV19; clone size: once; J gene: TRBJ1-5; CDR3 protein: CASTGTGAVLNQPQHF; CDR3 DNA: TGTGCCAGTACCGGGACAGGGGCTGTATTAAATCAGCCCCAGCATTTT
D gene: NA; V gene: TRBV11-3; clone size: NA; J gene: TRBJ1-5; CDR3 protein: CASSLRSNQPQHF; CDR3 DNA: TGTGCCAGCAGCTTGCGTAGCAATCAGCCCCAGCATTTT
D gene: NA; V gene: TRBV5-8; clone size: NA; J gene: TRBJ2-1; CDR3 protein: CASSLIYGTSSYNEQFF; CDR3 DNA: TGTGCCAGCAGCTTGATCTACGGAACGAGCTCCTACAATGAGCAGTTCTTC
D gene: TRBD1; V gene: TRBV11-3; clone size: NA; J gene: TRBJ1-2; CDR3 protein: CASSLPGQGDYGYTF; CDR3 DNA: TGTGCCAGCAGCTTACCGGGACAGGGAGATTATGGCTACACCTTC